A single sample gave rise to the 9 T cell receptor beta chains below, sequenced in a study of technical replicates of blood from four donors. This table comes from immunoSEQ multiplex PCR, and its TCRdb copy is limited to in-frame clones, with some not included. Of approximately 53,000 clones in the sample, approximately 95% were seen once. The sample consisted of T cells isolated from PBMCs. The source of these receptors is a human donor in good health.

This clone came up once. The chain combines TRBV7-6 with TRBJ1-1; no firm D call. CDR1 is SGHVS and CDR2 is FNYEAQ in the germline V gene. V shed 1 base and J shed 0 bases, with 6 bases lying between them. The CDR3 runs 14 residues. The CDR3 DNA sequence: TGTGCCAGCAGCTTAGACCCAGTGAACACTGAAGCTTTCTTT. It yields the protein CASSLDPVNTEAFF. The full variable domain, in which reference TRBV7-6 and TRBJ1-1 provide the parts outside the CDR3, is GAGVSQSPRYKVTKRGQDVALRCDPISGHVSLYWYRQALGQGPEFLTYFNYEAQQDKSGLPNDRFSAERPEGSISTLTIQRTEQRDSAMYRCASSLDPVNTEAFFGQGTRLTVV.

The V call is TRBV28, the J call TRBJ2-7, with 9 bases lining up with TRBD2. The CDR3 runs to 14 residues. Germline lookup yields CDR1 MDHEN and CDR2 SYDVKM. J was trimmed by 6 bases and V by 2 bases; bases with no gene match: 5. The chain's CDR3 is CASSLGGRASEQYF. The CDR3 DNA follows: TGTGCCAGCAGTTTAGGCGGGAGGGCCTCCGAGCAGTACTTC.

The V and J genes are TRBV6-5 and TRBJ2-3, with 14 bases that match TRBD2. V dropped 2 bases and J dropped 4; count of bases not matched to a gene: 2. Germline V gives CDR1 MNHEY, CDR2 SVGAGI. The CDR3 length is 16 residues. CDR3 in DNA: TGTGCCAGCAGTTACGGACTAGCGGGAGGCGCAGATACGCAGTATTTT. This gives the protein CASSYGLAGGADTQYF.

The rearrangement links TRBV28 to TRBJ2-1; D is possibly TRBD2 (5 bases). This CDR3 is 16 amino acids long. The V end was cut by 3 bases, the J end by 9 bases, with 21 bases between. Germline V gene sequence: CDR1 MDHEN, CDR2 SYDVKM. The CDR3 DNA follows: TGTGCCAGCAGTTTTTTCCCAGCGGATACTAGAGGTGAGCAGTTCTTC. This gives the protein CASSFFPADTRGEQFF.

This clone appeared once. The chain carries TRBV2 and TRBJ1-4, with D possibly being TRBD1 (6 bases). Germline V lookup: CDR1 SNHLY, CDR2 FYNNEI. V was clipped by 7 bases and J by 7 bases, with 19 bases between them. This CDR3 has 15 residues. CDR3 sequence: CASNIQGTTSEKLFF. CDR3 bases: TGTGCCAGCAATATCCAGGGGACCACCAGTGAAAAACTGTTTTTT.

The chain employs TRBV4-1 and TRBJ2-7; the match to TRBD1 covers 7 bases. The CDR3 runs to 12 residues. Trimming cost V 6 bases and J 3 bases; bases outside gene matches: 2. Germline V lookup: CDR1 MGHRA, CDR2 YSYEKL. CDR3 region: CASRGTDYEQYF. Written as DNA, the CDR3 is TGCGCCAGCAGGGGGACAGACTACGAGCAGTACTTC.

The chain recombines TRBV28 with TRBJ1-1; 8 bases are shared with TRBD1. Germline V lookup: CDR1 MDHEN, CDR2 SYDVKM. Unmatched junction bases numbered 3, after V lost 5 bases and J lost 4 bases. CDR3 length: 13 amino acids. The CDR3, as DNA: TGTGCCAGCAGTCGACAGGGGACCACTGAAGCTTTCTTT. This sequence encodes CASSRQGTTEAFF.

The chain uses TRBV6-1 and TRBJ1-5; unclear D gene. Germline values: CDR1 MNHNS, CDR2 SASEGT. V dropped 3 bases and J dropped 6 bases, with 9 bases sitting between them. The CDR3 consists of 13 residues. CDR3 amino acids: CASSEGWSQPQHF. The CDR3 nucleotides are TGTGCCAGCAGTGAGGGTTGGAGTCAGCCCCAGCATTTT.

V usage is TRBV15 and J usage is TRBJ2-7, with TRBD2 matching 10 bases. Germline V gene data show CDR1 as LNHNV and CDR2 as YYDKDF (reference sequence). The CDR3 loop spans 16 amino acids. J was trimmed by 4 bases and V by 6 bases; bases with no gene match: 12. The CDR3 reads CATSPESGRARYEQYF. The CDR3 DNA is TGTGCCACCAGTCCTGAAAGCGGGAGGGCCAGGTACGAGCAGTACTTC.